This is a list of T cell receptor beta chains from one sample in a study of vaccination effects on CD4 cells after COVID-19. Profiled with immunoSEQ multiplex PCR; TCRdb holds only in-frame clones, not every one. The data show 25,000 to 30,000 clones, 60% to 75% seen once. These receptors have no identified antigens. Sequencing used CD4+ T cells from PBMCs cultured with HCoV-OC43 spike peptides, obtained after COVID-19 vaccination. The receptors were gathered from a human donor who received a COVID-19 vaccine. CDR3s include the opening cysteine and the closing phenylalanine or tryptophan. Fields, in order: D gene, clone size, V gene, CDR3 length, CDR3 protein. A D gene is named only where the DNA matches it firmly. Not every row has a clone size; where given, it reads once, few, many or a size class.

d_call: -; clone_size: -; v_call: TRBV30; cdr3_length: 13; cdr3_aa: CASSTGLNTEAFF
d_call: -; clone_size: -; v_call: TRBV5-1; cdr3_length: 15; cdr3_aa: CACAAGTIAEETQYF
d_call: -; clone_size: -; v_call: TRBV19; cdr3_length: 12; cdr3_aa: CASSISTGGYTF
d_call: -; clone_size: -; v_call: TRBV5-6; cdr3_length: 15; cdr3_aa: CASSRTDFSNQPQHF
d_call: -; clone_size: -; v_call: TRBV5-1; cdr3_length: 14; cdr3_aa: CASSPGGGNQPQHF
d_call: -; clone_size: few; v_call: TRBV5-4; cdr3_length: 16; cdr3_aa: CASSLAGSRAQETQYF
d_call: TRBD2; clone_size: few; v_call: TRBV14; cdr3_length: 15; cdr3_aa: CASTGGGPSSYEQYF
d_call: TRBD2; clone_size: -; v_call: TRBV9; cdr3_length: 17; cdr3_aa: CASSPGTSGGFQETQYF
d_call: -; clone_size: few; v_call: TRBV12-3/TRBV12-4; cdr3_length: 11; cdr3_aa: CASSLSREAFF
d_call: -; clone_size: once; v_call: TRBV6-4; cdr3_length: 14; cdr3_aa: CASSAMTGNTEAFF
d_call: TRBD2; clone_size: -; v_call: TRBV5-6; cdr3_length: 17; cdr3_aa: CASSLGLASWNQETQYF
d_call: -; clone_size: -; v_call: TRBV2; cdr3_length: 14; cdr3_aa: CASKHRESNSPLHF
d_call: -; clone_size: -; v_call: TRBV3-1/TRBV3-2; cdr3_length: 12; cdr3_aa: CASSRTRGEQYF
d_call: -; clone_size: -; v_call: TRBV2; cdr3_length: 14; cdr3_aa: CASILDYSEETQYF
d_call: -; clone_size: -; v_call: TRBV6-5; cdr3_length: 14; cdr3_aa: CASSYSTASPEQFF
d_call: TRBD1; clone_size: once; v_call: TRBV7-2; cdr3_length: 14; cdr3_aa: CASSLGTGEDEQYF
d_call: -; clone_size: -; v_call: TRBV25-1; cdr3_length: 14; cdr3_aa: CASSEYPHNSPLHF
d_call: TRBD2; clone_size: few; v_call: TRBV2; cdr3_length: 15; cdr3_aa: CASGTSGVVGGELFF
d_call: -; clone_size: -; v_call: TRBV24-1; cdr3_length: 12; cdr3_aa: CATSEFRGEQFF
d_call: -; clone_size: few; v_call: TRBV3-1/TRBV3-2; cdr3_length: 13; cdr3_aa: CASSQDGSQPQHF
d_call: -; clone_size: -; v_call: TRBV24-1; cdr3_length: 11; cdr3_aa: CATLFGETQYF
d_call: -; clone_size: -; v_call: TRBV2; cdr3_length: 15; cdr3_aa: CASSEPSAYTGELFF
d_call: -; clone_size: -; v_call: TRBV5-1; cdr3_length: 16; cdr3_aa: CASSLVSRGGTDTQYF
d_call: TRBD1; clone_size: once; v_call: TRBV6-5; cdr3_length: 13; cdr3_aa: CASRRTGEGGYTF
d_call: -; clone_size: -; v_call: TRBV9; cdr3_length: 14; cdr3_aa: CASSVADSGNTIYF
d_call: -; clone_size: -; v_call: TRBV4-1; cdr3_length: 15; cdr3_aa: CASSQNGDSYNEQFF
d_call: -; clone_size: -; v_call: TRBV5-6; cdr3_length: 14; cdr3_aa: CASSLGRTDTEAFF
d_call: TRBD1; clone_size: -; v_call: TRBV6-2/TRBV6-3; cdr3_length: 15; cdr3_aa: CASSYVGTGRGTQYF
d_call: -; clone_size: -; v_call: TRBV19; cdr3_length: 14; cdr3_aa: CASSILGSPDTQYF
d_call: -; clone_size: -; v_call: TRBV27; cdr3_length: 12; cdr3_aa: CASSLVMETQYF
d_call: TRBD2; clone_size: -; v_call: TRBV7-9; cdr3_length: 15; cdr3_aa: CASSLVTAGGPRQFF
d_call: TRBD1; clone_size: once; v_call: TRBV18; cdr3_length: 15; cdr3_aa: CASSPLGTGFYEQYF
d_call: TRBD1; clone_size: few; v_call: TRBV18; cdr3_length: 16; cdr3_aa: CASSPRQGSGTGELFF
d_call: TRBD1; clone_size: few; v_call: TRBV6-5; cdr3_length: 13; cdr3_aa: CASRFTGGGEAFF
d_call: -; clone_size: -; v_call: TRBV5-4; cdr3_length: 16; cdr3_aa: CASSIRLVLGTDTQYF
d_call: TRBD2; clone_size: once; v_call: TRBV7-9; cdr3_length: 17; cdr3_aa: CASSAQATSGRYNEQFF
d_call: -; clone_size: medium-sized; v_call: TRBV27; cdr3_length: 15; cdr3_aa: CASQSGQTSNQPQHF
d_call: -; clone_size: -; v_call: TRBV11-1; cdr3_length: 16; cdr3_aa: CASSLWTDSSGNTIYF